These T cell receptor beta chains were read from a single sample in a study of cytomegalovirus exposure and HLA in healthy donors. Only in-frame clones appear in the TCRdb table, and some are missing; sequencing was by immunoSEQ multiplex PCR. The table lists 150,000 to 180,000 clones, 80% of them singletons, with around 13% in the top ten. Specimen: PBMCs. Receptors were obtained from a man younger than 45 in good health and CMV-seropositive. CDR3s include the opening cysteine and the closing phenylalanine or tryptophan. Fields, in order: V gene, J gene, D gene, clone size, CDR3 protein, CDR3 DNA. D genes are given only for firm matches. Where a row states a size, it is once, few, many or the class of an expanded clone; other rows omit it.

>TRBV7-9|TRBJ1-2|TRBD1|.
CASSQGQGSGYTF
TGTGCCAGCAGCCAGGGACAGGGCTCTGGCTACACCTTC
>TRBV9|TRBJ1-1|TRBD1|once
CASSANIDRDDTEAFF
TGTGCCAGCAGCGCCAATATTGACAGGGACGACACTGAAGCTTTCTTT
>TRBV19|TRBJ1-5|TRBD1|.
CASRPLGTGSQPQHF
TGTGCCAGTAGGCCCTTGGGGACAGGGAGCCAGCCCCAGCATTTT
>TRBV25-1|TRBJ1-1|.|.
CASSSRGTSTEAFF
TGTGCCAGCAGTTCCAGGGGTACTAGCACTGAAGCTTTCTTT
>TRBV4-1|TRBJ1-2|.|.
CASSQGHLVNYGYTF
TGCGCCAGCAGCCAGGGACACCTCGTTAACTATGGCTACACCTTC
>TRBV4-1|TRBJ2-2|.|.
CASSQDSGTTRSLFTGELFF
TGCGCCAGCAGCCAAGATTCAGGAACCACCCGTTCTCTATTCACCGGGGAGCTGTTTTTT
>TRBV19|TRBJ2-3|TRBD2|.
CASSGTSGTDTQYF
TGTGCCAGTAGCGGGACTAGCGGCACAGATACGCAGTATTTT
>TRBV5-1|TRBJ1-1|TRBD1|few
CASSSGRDREATEAFF
TGCGCCAGCAGCTCAGGCCGGGACAGGGAAGCCACTGAAGCTTTCTTT
>TRBV19|TRBJ1-1|TRBD1|.
CASIGQGATEAFF
TGTGCCAGTATCGGACAGGGGGCCACTGAAGCTTTCTTT
>TRBV19|TRBJ2-7|TRBD2|.
CASSERGGRSYEQYF
TGTGCCAGTAGTGAGCGGGGTGGTAGATCCTACGAGCAGTACTTC
>TRBV19|TRBJ1-5|.|few
CASSIEGLGRHSNQPQHF
TGTGCCAGTAGTATAGAAGGTTTGGGCAGACATAGCAATCAGCCCCAGCATTTT
>TRBV29-1|TRBJ1-1|.|.
CSVEVGLGGRLTEAFF
TGCAGCGTGGAAGTCGGCCTGGGGGGGCGTCTGACTGAAGCTTTCTTT
>TRBV9|TRBJ2-3|TRBD2|.
CASSFSGTVDTQYF
TGTGCCAGCAGCTTTAGCGGGACGGTAGATACGCAGTATTTT
>TRBV6-5|TRBJ2-1|TRBD1|.
CASSYTTGTGYEQFF
TGTGCCAGCAGTTACACGACCGGGACAGGGTATGAGCAGTTCTTC
>TRBV11-2|TRBJ2-7|.|few
CASSLGLSNEQYF
TGTGCCAGCAGCTTAGGACTGAGTAACGAGCAGTACTTC
>TRBV21-1|TRBJ2-2|.|.
CASSKARQGAIGELFF
TGTGCCAGCAGCAAAGCGCGGCAGGGGGCTATCGGGGAGCTGTTTTTT
>TRBV21-1|TRBJ1-5|.|once
CASSKRVGTGAFSNQPQHF
.
>TRBV10-1|TRBJ2-1|TRBD2|.
CASSETLAGDYNEQFF
TGCGCCAGCAGTGAGACCTTAGCGGGAGACTACAATGAGCAGTTCTTC
>TRBV7-9|TRBJ2-1|TRBD1|.
CASSRRDRLTYNEQFF
TGTGCCAGCAGCCGCCGGGACAGATTAACCTACAATGAGCAGTTCTTC
>TRBV7-3|TRBJ2-1|TRBD2|.
CASSFGLAGYNEQFF
TGTGCCAGCAGCTTCGGCCTAGCGGGATACAATGAGCAGTTCTTC
>TRBV18|TRBJ1-2|TRBD1|.
CASSQNQQGRSDGYTF
TGTGCCAGCTCACAAAACCAACAGGGGCGGAGCGATGGCTACACCTTC
>TRBV10-3|TRBJ1-2|TRBD1|.
CAISDGTVGNYGYTF
TGTGCCATCAGTGACGGGACAGTAGGGAACTATGGCTACACCTTC
>TRBV13|TRBJ2-3|TRBD2|.
CASSLVSGIGDTQYF
TGTGCCAGCAGCTTAGTAAGCGGGATTGGGGATACGCAGTATTTT
>TRBV13|TRBJ1-6|TRBD1|.
CASSGTGVRSPLHF
TGTGCCAGCAGCGGGACAGGGGTTCGATCACCCCTCCACTTT